What follows describes a single TCR beta chain. Its antigen remains unidentified. PCR was performed using 60 Vbeta and 13 Jbeta primers. Generated by immunoSEQ multiplex PCR, the TCRdb table keeps only in-frame clones and is missing some. Here the sample spans about 140,000 clones, under 85% being singletons. The source of the sample is a study of cytomegalovirus exposure and HLA in healthy donors. Study conclusions and caveats: Researchers reported in a later analysis that common viral pathogens appeared linked to several top clusters. Earlier analysis yielded a pattern in which most TCR beta V segments were productive about 90% or about 30% of the time.

The CDR3 loop spans 18 amino acids. Germline CDR1 SGHDT, CDR2 YYEEEE. The V end lost 4 bases, the J end lost 5 bases, and 27 bases lay between the germline ends. V gene TRBV5-6 combines with J gene TRBJ2-5, with D perhaps matching TRBD2 (5 bases). The clonotype was recovered from a man aged 18 to 30 in good health and CMV-seronegative. Sequencing used PBMCs. The CDR3 bases are TGTGCCAGCAGCCGCGGGTTAGATGGCCGCATGGCAAAGGAGACCCAGTACTTC. Its protein is CASSRGLDGRMAKETQYF.